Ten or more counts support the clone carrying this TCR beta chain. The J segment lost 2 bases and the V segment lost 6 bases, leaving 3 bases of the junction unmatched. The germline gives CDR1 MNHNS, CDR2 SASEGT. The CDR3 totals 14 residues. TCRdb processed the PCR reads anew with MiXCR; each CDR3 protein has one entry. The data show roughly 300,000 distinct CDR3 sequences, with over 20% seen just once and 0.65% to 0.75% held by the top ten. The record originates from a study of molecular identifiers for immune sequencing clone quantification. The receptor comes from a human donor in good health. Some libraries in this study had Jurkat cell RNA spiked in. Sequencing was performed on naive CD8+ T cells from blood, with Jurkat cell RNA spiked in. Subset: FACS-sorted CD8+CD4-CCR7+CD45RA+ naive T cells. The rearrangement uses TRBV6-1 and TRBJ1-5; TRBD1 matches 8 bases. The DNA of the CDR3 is TGTGCCAGCAGGGACAGGGTAGGCAATCAGCCCCAGCATTTT. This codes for CASRDRVGNQPQHF.